Shown below are 11 T cell receptor beta chains from a single sample sequenced in a study of brain metastases from non-small cell lung cancer. Method: immunoSEQ multiplex PCR; TCRdb's copy keeps in-frame clones and lacks some. The data show 900 to 1,300 clones, with roughly 82% seen just once and roughly an eighth held by the top ten. Sequenced sample: tumor-adjacent normal tissue. Receptor source: a donor at least 40 years old with non-small cell lung cancer.

The V gene is TRBV21-1, the J gene TRBJ2-1. TRBV21-1 is classified as a pseudogene. This CDR3 has 9 residues. In nucleotides, the CDR3 is TGTGCCAGCCACCGACGGCAGTTCTTC. Protein product: CASHRRQFF.

The chain joins TRBV19 to TRBJ2-3, with D perhaps matching TRBD2 (6 bases). The CDR3 has 16 amino acids. The V gene lost 3 bases and the J gene lost 0 bases, with 13 bases spanning the gap. Germline CDR1 and CDR2: LNHDA and SQIVND (reference sequence). CDR3 in amino acids: CASSISGGVSTDTQYF. The CDR3, as DNA: TGTGCCAGTAGTATCTCCGGGGGAGTGAGCACAGATACGCAGTATTTT.

Points on this clone: A junction end diverges from the germline sequence, so it may reflect a read error. The chain recombines TRBV18 with TRBJ2-2; 10 bases match TRBD1. Germline V gene sequence: CDR1 KGHSH, CDR2 LQKENI. The length of the CDR3 is 19 residues. The DNA of the CDR3 is TGTGCCAGCTCGCCACGTCCCGGGACAGGGGCGGGGGATACCGGGGAGCTGTTTTTT. As protein: CASSPRPGTGAGDTGELFF.

This chain links TRBV7-9 with TRBJ2-5; D gene ambiguous. V lost 1 base to trimming and J lost 2 bases, with 5 bases between them. The germline gives CDR1 SEHNR, CDR2 FQNEAQ (reference sequence). The CDR3 length is 13 residues. Here the CDR3 DNA reads TGTGCCAGCAGCTTAGGAGCGCAAGAGACCCAGTACTTC. Protein product: CASSLGAQETQYF.

This clone was detected once. This chain links TRBV2 with TRBJ1-1; a possible D gene is TRBD1 (5 bases). Germline V gene data show CDR1 as SNHLY and CDR2 as FYNNEI. The CDR3 covers 14 residues. The germline V and J ends were trimmed by 6 bases and 4 bases, with 15 bases remaining between them. The CDR3 bases are TGTGCCAGCAGGTTAACGCAGGGCCTCACTGAAGCTTTCTTT. Protein sequence: CASRLTQGLTEAFF.

The rearrangement uses TRBV11-3 and TRBJ1-2; D gene ambiguous. The CDR3 covers 11 residues. V was pared by 6 bases and J by 8 bases, with 10 bases between. CDR1 and CDR2 (germline): SGHNT, YENEEA. The CDR3 reads CASSLGMGYTF. DNA of the CDR3: TGTGCCAGCAGTCTAGGGATGGGCTACACCTTC.

The chain employs TRBV5-6 and TRBJ2-3; D uncertain. The CDR3 sequence is 11 residues long. Looked up from germline, CDR1 is SGHDT and CDR2 is YYEEEE. Trimming shortened V by 4 bases and J by 6 bases, and 6 bases separated the two germline ends. For the CDR3, the DNA is TGTGCCAGCAGCCTGGAGGATACGCAGTATTTT. Amino acid sequence: CASSLEDTQYF.

The chain employs TRBV29-1 and TRBJ2-5, with D unresolved. Germline V CDR1 and CDR2: SQVTM, ANQGSEA. V gave up 6 bases and J gave up 2 bases, with 10 bases separating them. This CDR3 comprises 12 residues. DNA for the CDR3: TGCAGCGTGAGAGGAGTACAAGAGACCCAGTACTTC. Translating it yields CSVRGVQETQYF.

Regarding this clone: One end of the junction varies from germline; a read error may be responsible. The CDR3 nucleotides are TGTACCAGCAGCCAAGCGGGGCTTGAAGCTTTCTTT. Translation: CTSSQAGLEAFF. V gene TRBV14 combines with J gene TRBJ1-1; possible D gene TRBD1, 5 bases. Germline V gene sequence: CDR1 SGHDN, CDR2 FVKESK. CDR3 length: 12 amino acids.

The chain couples TRBV6-2 or TRBV6-3 to TRBJ2-5; TRBD1 matches at 8 bases. This CDR3 is built from 14 residues. CDR1 MNHEY and CDR2 SVGEGT come from the germline V gene. J was trimmed by 8 bases and V by 1 base; bases with no gene match: 6. The CDR3 sequence is CASSYFGQGRTQYF. For the CDR3, the DNA is TGTGCCAGCAGTTACTTTGGACAGGGAAGAACCCAGTACTTC.

The V gene is TRBV30, the J gene TRBJ1-2; a possible D gene is TRBD1 (5 bases). The CDR3 contains 14 residues. V lost 0 bases and J 8 bases, leaving 16 bases between the germline ends. The germline CDR1 and CDR2 sequences are GTSNPN and SVGIG (reference sequence). The CDR3 loop reads CAWSVKMVGDGYTF. The CDR3 DNA follows: TGTGCCTGGAGTGTAAAGATGGTAGGGGACGGCTACACCTTC.